The next 31 T cell receptor beta chains were all read from a single sample in a study of blood T cell repertoires in COVID-19 (dated by TCRdb to 2019 to 2021). The library was built by means of the immunoSEQ multiplex PCR assay. TCRdb's version of the immuneACCESS table is confined to in-frame rearrangements and falls short of the full clone set. An unresolved V gene accounts for under half of the shortfall where checked; the remainder is of unknown origin. In all, the sample holds about 250,000 clones, and about 85% of those were seen once. The top ten constitute 3% of the sample. Sequencing was done on a sample of PBMCs or T cells enriched from blood (not recorded which). These receptors all stem from a woman aged 50 to 60 who had recovered from COVID-19.

The chain carries TRBV27 and TRBJ2-1; the D gene is possibly TRBD1 (5 bases). CDR3 size: 17 residues. Germline V gives CDR1 MNHEY, CDR2 SMNVEV (reference sequence). Trimming left V 0 bases short and J 2 bases short, with 14 bases between. The CDR3 DNA follows: TGTGCCAGCAGTTTATCGGGGCTAGAAATTACCTACAATGAGCAGTTCTTC. This gives the protein CASSLSGLEITYNEQFF.

The chain employs TRBV7-2 and TRBJ1-1; TRBD1 might be the D (5 bases). CDR3 size: 17 residues. V was pared by 2 bases and J by 0 bases, with 16 bases between. Germline lookup yields CDR1 SGHTA and CDR2 FQGNSA. The CDR3 sequence is CASSLSSGEGMNTEAFF. CDR3 in DNA: TGTGCCAGCAGCTTATCTTCGGGGGAAGGGATGAACACTGAAGCTTTCTTT.

The genes are TRBV6-5 and TRBJ2-7; 7 bases are a match to TRBD1. The CDR3 sequence is 13 residues long. CDR1 is MNHEY, CDR2 SVGAGI, per germline. The ends lost 0 bases at V and 4 bases at J; junction bases unmatched: 0. The CDR3 spells CASSYSDRYEQYF. The CDR3 DNA sequence: TGTGCCAGCAGTTACTCGGACAGGTACGAGCAGTACTTC.

The chain uses TRBV5-6 and TRBJ1-3; D is unclear. The length of the CDR3 is 14 residues. Between the trimmed V and J ends, which lost 2 bases and 4 bases, there was a span of 10 bases. Germline assignment: CDR1 SGHDT and CDR2 YYEEEE. The CDR3 coding sequence is TGTGCCAGCAGCTTACGGGGTACGGGAAACACCATATATTTT. Protein product: CASSLRGTGNTIYF.

The chain is built from TRBV28 and TRBJ1-2; 8 bases fit TRBD1. V shed 2 bases and J 4 bases; nucleotides not matched to a gene: 9. Per the germline V gene, CDR1 is MDHEN and CDR2 is SYDVKM. The CDR3 has 16 amino acids. The CDR3 protein is CASSLGGQGAVYGYTF. In DNA form, the CDR3 reads TGTGCCAGCAGTTTAGGGGGCCAGGGGGCCGTCTATGGCTACACCTTC.

The rearrangement joins TRBV4-1 to TRBJ1-1, with no clear D. Germline V gives CDR1 MGHRA, CDR2 YSYEKL. Trimming took off 1 base at V and 0 bases at J, with 9 bases between the two ends. The length of the CDR3 is 15 residues. The CDR3 sequence is CASSQVAVLNTEAFF. DNA of the CDR3: TGCGCCAGCAGCCAAGTGGCGGTATTGAACACTGAAGCTTTCTTT.

A few counts support this clone. This chain uses TRBV28 with TRBJ2-7, with 14 bases identical to TRBD2. This CDR3 has 18 amino acids. In germline, CDR1 is MDHEN, CDR2 SYDVKM. Trimming cost V 6 bases and J 3 bases; bases outside gene matches: 13. The CDR3 region is CASSTLGGTSGSVYEQYF. CDR3 nucleotide sequence: TGTGCCAGCAGCACCTTAGGGGGGACTAGCGGGAGTGTCTACGAGCAGTACTTC.

The CDR3 DNA sequence: TGTGCCAGCAGTGGCGACATTACCTACGAGCAGTACTTC. Its translation: CASSGDITYEQYF. The V call is TRBV2, the J call TRBJ2-7; D remains unclear. V was trimmed by 4 bases and J by 2 bases, leaving 9 bases between them. The V gene's germline CDR1 is SNHLY and CDR2 FYNNEI. CDR3 size: 13 residues.

V usage is TRBV27 and J usage is TRBJ1-5; 10 bases agree with TRBD1. Trimming took 6 bases from V and 2 from J; bases not matched to a gene: 4. This CDR3 region has 15 residues. Germline assignment: CDR1 MNHEY and CDR2 SMNVEV (reference sequence). CDR3 coding DNA: TGTGCCAGCAGCCCAGGGACAGGGGGCAATCAGCCCCAGCATTTT. Its protein product is CASSPGTGGNQPQHF.

The chain couples TRBV19 to TRBJ2-1; 12 bases are a match to TRBD2. Germline trimming cut 6 bases from V and 2 bases from J; bases unmatched to any gene: 11. Germline V lookup: CDR1 LNHDA, CDR2 SQIVND (reference sequence). The CDR3 is 18 amino acids. The CDR3 loop reads CASSINGLAGFPYNEQFF. The DNA for the CDR3 is TGTGCCAGTAGCATCAACGGACTAGCGGGATTTCCCTACAATGAGCAGTTCTTC.

V gene TRBV14 combines with J gene TRBJ2-1; tentatively, D is TRBD2 (5 bases). V lost 4 bases and J lost 9, with 13 bases in between. Germline CDR1 reads SGHDN; CDR2 reads FVKESK. The CDR3 is 13 amino acids. The CDR3 DNA reads TGTGCCAGCAGCCGCGTCGCTAGCACTGAGCAGTTCTTC. Amino acids: CASSRVASTEQFF.

CDR3 DNA: TGTGCTAGTGGTTTGGTACTAATAGCGGGGGACAATGAGCAGTTCTTC. The encoded protein is CASGLVLIAGDNEQFF. The chain couples TRBV12-5 to TRBJ2-1; 9 bases agree with TRBD2. The trim removed 0 bases at V and 5 bases at J, leaving 5 bases unmatched. Germline-derived CDR1 and CDR2 are LGHNT and FRNRAP. The CDR3 covers 16 residues.

This chain joins TRBV4-3 and TRBJ1-5; possibly TRBD1 for D (6 bases). The CDR3 is 16 residues long. The germline CDR1 and CDR2 sequences are LGHNA and YSLEER. Between the trimmed V and J ends, which lost 0 bases and 9 bases, there was a span of 18 bases. CDR3 loop: CASSQDLVAGVRPQHF. CDR3 bases: TGCGCCAGCAGCCAAGATCTTGTGGCAGGGGTTAGGCCCCAGCATTTT.

The chain couples TRBV2 to TRBJ1-2; TRBD1 agrees at 7 bases. Per germline, CDR1 SNHLY and CDR2 FYNNEI. This CDR3 has 13 amino acids. V shed 2 bases and J 7 bases; nucleotides not matched to a gene: 4. The CDR3 protein is CASSETGAGGYTF. CDR3 coding DNA: TGTGCCAGCAGTGAAACAGGGGCGGGTGGCTACACCTTC.

The V and J genes are TRBV6-5 and TRBJ2-3; a possible D gene is TRBD1 (6 bases). Trimming removed 6 bases at V and 8 bases at J, with 15 bases between. Looked up from germline, CDR1 is MNHEY and CDR2 is SVGAGI. The CDR3 length is 13 residues. This chain's CDR3 is CASRDSLIGTQYF. CDR3 nucleotide sequence: TGTGCCAGCAGGGACAGCCTAATCGGTACGCAGTATTTT.

The rearrangement joins TRBV7-2 to TRBJ2-5; D is possibly TRBD2 (6 bases). The V gene lost 7 bases and the J gene lost 5 bases, with 17 bases spanning the gap. From germline, CDR1 is SGHTA and CDR2 FQGNSA. This CDR3 is built from 14 residues. CDR3 bases: TGTGCCAGCAACCAGGGACTGCCTCGTGAGACCCAGTACTTC. Amino acids: CASNQGLPRETQYF.

The J gene is TRBJ1-4, the V gene TRBV28; no clear D gene. Germline-derived CDR1 and CDR2 are MDHEN and SYDVKM. The CDR3 spans 15 residues. V lost 4 bases, J lost 3 bases, and 12 bases lay in between. The CDR3 sequence is CASSWPKYANEKLFF. In nucleotides, the CDR3 is TGTGCCAGCAGTTGGCCGAAATACGCTAATGAAAAACTGTTTTTT.

The genes are TRBV6-6 and TRBJ2-1; TRBD1 might be the D (6 bases). V gave up 5 bases and J gave up 9 bases, with 14 bases separating them. Germline values: CDR1 MNHNY, CDR2 SVGAGI (reference sequence). This CDR3 contains 13 residues. The CDR3 DNA reads TGTGCCAGCAGTGCTACAGGGTTTGGTGAGCAGTTCTTC. Residues: CASSATGFGEQFF.

J is TRBJ1-2 and V is TRBV6-1; 7 positions agree with TRBD1. There are 16 residues in the CDR3. The ends lost 0 bases at V and 4 bases at J; junction bases unmatched: 8. Germline CDR1 MNHNS, CDR2 SASEGT. The CDR3 region is CASSEAKGARSYGYTF. Written as DNA, the CDR3 is TGTGCCAGCAGTGAAGCTAAGGGGGCGCGGAGCTATGGCTACACCTTC.

The chain couples TRBV6-2 or TRBV6-3 to TRBJ1-2; TRBD1 matches at 9 bases. Germline assignment: CDR1 MNHEY and CDR2 SVGEGT. Trimming took 5 bases from V and 6 from J; bases not matched to a gene: 7. This CDR3 region has 14 residues. Here the CDR3 DNA reads TGTGCCAGCAGTCGCCGGACAGGGGAGGATGGCTACACCTTC. It translates to CASSRRTGEDGYTF.

The genes are TRBV7-3 and TRBJ1-2; D perhaps matches TRBD1 (5 bases). Trimming pared 1 base from V and 0 bases from J, leaving 6 bases between. The length of the CDR3 is 14 residues. The germline CDR1 and CDR2 sequences are SGHTA and FQGTGA. CDR3 coding DNA: TGTGCCAGCAGCTTAAGACAGACTAACTATGGCTACACCTTC. It translates to CASSLRQTNYGYTF.

The V gene is TRBV10-3, the J gene TRBJ1-5; TRBD1 aligns across 9 bases. The J segment lost 4 bases and the V segment lost 3 bases, leaving 7 bases of the junction unmatched. Germline CDR1 reads ENHRY; CDR2 reads SYGVKD. CDR3 length: 16 amino acids. The CDR3: CAISEGTGKRNQPQHF. CDR3 nucleotides: TGTGCCATCAGTGAAGGGACAGGGAAAAGGAATCAGCCCCAGCATTTT.

V usage is TRBV2 and J usage is TRBJ1-5; D not resolved. Germline V gene data show CDR1 as SNHLY and CDR2 as FYNNEI. The V and J ends lost 0 bases and 5 bases respectively, with 8 bases between them. The CDR3 is 14 residues long. The CDR3 nucleotides are TGTGCCAGCAGTGAAGCGTTCGGGTATCAGCCCCAGCATTTT. Amino acid sequence: CASSEAFGYQPQHF.

Written as DNA, the CDR3 is TGTGCCAGCAGCTTTGAGGGAAGGTGGGGAGATACGCAGTATTTT. As protein: CASSFEGRWGDTQYF. V gene TRBV7-3 combines with J gene TRBJ2-3; D is perhaps TRBD2 (5 bases). Per the germline V gene, CDR1 is SGHTA and CDR2 is FQGTGA. The CDR3 has 15 residues. Deletions cut 3 bases from V and 5 bases from J, with 15 bases between.

V and J are TRBV19 and TRBJ2-6; no firm D call. Germline V CDR1 and CDR2: LNHDA, SQIVND (reference sequence). This CDR3 is 14 amino acids long. The ends were cut back, 10 bases at V and 3 bases at J, with 13 bases in the middle. DNA of the CDR3: TGTGCCACCTCGCTTTTGAGTGGGGCCAACGTCCTGACTTTC. As protein: CATSLLSGANVLTF.

V usage is TRBV18 and J usage is TRBJ1-2; D is perhaps TRBD1 (5 bases). Trimming took 4 bases from V and 5 from J, leaving 8 bases between them. Germline values: CDR1 KGHSH, CDR2 LQKENI. The CDR3 length is 12 residues. Here the CDR3 reads CASSRGDYGYTF. CDR3 sequence (DNA): TGTGCCAGCTCACGGGGGGATTATGGCTACACCTTC.

The rearrangement uses TRBV27 and TRBJ1-1; TRBD1 aligns across 7 bases. J gave up 0 bases and V 6 bases, and 7 bases lay outside the gene matches. Germline V lookup: CDR1 MNHEY, CDR2 SMNVEV (reference sequence). The CDR3 runs 15 residues. CDR3 region: CASRDRTGLNTEAFF. The CDR3 nucleotides read TGTGCCAGCAGAGACCGGACAGGTTTGAACACTGAAGCTTTCTTT.

The V and J genes are TRBV4-2 and TRBJ2-5, with 8 bases lining up with TRBD2. With V trimmed by 2 bases and J by 5 bases, 19 bases remained unmatched. Germline CDR1 reads LGHNA; CDR2 reads YNFKEQ. The CDR3 has 19 residues. In nucleotides, the CDR3 is TGTGCCAGCAGCCAAATGCTAACTAGCGGAGGTTGGGGTGGGGAGACCCAGTACTTC. This codes for CASSQMLTSGGWGGETQYF.

This chain links TRBV7-2 with TRBJ2-7; TRBD1 agrees at 9 bases. J was trimmed by 4 bases and V by 5 bases; bases with no gene match: 9. The germline gives CDR1 SGHTA, CDR2 FQGNSA. The CDR3 length is 15 residues. CDR3 sequence: CASSVTGTGSYEQYF. The CDR3 nucleotides read TGTGCCAGCAGCGTAACCGGGACAGGGAGTTACGAGCAGTACTTC.

This clone appeared a few times. The rearrangement joins TRBV28 to TRBJ1-2; 7 bases line up with TRBD1. Germline CDR1 and CDR2: MDHEN and SYDVKM. CDR3 length: 14 residues. The trim removed 3 bases at V and 2 bases at J, leaving 3 bases unmatched. The CDR3 is CASSFPGQNYGYTF. CDR3 bases: TGTGCCAGCAGTTTCCCGGGACAGAACTATGGCTACACCTTC.

The rearrangement joins TRBV5-4 to TRBJ2-2; 7 bases align to TRBD2. Germline CDR1 reads SGHNT; CDR2 reads YYREEE (reference sequence). This CDR3 comprises 16 residues. The V segment lost 5 bases and the J segment 5 bases; nucleotides outside the gene matches: 12. In DNA, the CDR3 is TGTGCCAGCAGTAAACCGGCGGGAGAGTTTACCGGGGAGCTGTTTTTT. Translated: CASSKPAGEFTGELFF.